This T cell receptor (beta chain) is drawn from a study of T cell clones after liver transplantation. Study context: TCRbeta sequencing after a pre-transplant mixed lymphocyte reaction identified graft-donor-reactive clones, later tracked in post-transplant blood. Until 12-24 months post-transplant, subjects got standard immunosuppression and no induction. Study outcomes and limitations: Low donor cell numbers restricted donor-reactive repertoire measurement in two subjects.

A remark on this clone: Its antigen remains unidentified.

The protocol was immunoSEQ multiplex PCR, while the TCRdb copy is restricted to in-frame clones and leaves out a portion. Here the sample spans some 60,000 clones, about 73% being singletons. The V gene's germline CDR1 is MNHNY and CDR2 SVGAGI (reference sequence). With 3 bases removed from V and 7 bases from J, the gap between germline ends came to 13 bases. CDR3 length equals 14 residues. This sample comprised CD4+ T cells from blood, obtained at the roughly 15-month timepoint. The source of this sequence is a human patient who received a liver transplant. Some T cells may trace back to the graft donor. The J gene is TRBJ2-1, the V gene TRBV6-6, with a weak D call TRBD1 (6 bases). The DNA for the CDR3 is TGTGCCAGCAGTTATAGGGGCACAGGGAATGAGCAGTTCTTC. It yields the protein CASSYRGTGNEQFF.